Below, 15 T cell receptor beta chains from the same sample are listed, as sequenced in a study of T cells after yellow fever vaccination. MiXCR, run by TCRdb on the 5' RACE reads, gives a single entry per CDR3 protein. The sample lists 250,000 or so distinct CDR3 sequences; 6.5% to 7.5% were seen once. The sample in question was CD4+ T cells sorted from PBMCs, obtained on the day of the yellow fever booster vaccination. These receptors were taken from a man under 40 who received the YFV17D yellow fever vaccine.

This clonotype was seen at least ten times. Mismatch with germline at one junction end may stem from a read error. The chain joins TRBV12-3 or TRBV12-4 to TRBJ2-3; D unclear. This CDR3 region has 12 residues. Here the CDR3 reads CASILGTDTQYF. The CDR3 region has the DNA TGTGCCAGCATTTTAGGTACAGATACGCAGTATTTT.

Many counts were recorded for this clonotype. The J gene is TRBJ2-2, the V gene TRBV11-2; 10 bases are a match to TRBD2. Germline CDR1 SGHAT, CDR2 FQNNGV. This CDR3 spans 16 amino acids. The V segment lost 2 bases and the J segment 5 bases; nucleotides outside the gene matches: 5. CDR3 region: CASSLRTAGGTGELFF. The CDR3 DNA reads TGTGCCAGCAGCTTAAGGACAGCGGGAGGGACCGGGGAGCTGTTTTTT.

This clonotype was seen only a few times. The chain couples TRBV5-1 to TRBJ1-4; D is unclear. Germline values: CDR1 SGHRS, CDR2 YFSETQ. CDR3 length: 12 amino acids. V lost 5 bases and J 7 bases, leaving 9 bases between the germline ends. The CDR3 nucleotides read TGCGCCAGCAGAGGTACCGGTGAAAAACTGTTTTTT. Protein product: CASRGTGEKLFF.

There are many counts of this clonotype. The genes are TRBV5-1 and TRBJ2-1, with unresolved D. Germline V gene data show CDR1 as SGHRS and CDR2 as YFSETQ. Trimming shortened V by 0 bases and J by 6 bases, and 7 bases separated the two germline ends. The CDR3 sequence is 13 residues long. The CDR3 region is CASSLEYGNEQFF. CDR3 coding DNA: TGCGCCAGCAGCTTGGAATACGGCAATGAGCAGTTCTTC.

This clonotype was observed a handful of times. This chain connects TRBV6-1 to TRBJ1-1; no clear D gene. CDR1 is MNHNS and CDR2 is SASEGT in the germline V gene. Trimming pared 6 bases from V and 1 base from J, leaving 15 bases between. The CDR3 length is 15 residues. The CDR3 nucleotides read TGTGCCAGCAGGGTCCAGGCCTGGGGGAACACTGAAGCTTTCTTT. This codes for CASRVQAWGNTEAFF.

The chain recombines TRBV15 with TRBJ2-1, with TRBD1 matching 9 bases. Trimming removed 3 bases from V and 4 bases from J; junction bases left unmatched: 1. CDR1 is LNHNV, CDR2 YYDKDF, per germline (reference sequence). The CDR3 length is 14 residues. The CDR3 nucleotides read TGTGCCACCAGCAGGGGACAGGGATACAATGAGCAGTTCTTC. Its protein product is CATSRGQGYNEQFF.

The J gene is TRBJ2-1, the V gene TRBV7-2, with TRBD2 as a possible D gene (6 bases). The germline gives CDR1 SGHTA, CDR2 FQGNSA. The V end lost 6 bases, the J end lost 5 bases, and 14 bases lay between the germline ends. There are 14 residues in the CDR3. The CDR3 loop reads CASRLLAAHNEQFF. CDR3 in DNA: TGTGCCAGCAGATTATTAGCGGCCCACAATGAGCAGTTCTTC.

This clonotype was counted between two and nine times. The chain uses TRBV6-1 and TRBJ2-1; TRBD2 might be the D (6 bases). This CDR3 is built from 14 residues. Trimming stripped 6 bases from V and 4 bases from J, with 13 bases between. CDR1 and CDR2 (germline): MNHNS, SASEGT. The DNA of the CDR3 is TGTGCCAGCAGAGACGGAGGGGTTTACAATGAGCAGTTCTTC. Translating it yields CASRDGGVYNEQFF.

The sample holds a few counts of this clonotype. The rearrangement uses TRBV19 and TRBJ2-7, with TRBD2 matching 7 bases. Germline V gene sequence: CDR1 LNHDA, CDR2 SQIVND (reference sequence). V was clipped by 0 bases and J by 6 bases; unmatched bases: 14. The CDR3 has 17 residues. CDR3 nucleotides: TGTGCCAGTAGTATAGATGGTCCTAGCGGTATCCAGGTCGAGCAGTACTTC. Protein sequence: CASSIDGPSGIQVEQYF.

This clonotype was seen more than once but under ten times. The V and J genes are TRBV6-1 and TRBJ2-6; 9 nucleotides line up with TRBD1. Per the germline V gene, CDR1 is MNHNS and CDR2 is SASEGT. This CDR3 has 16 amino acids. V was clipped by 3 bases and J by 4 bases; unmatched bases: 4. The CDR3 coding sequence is TGTGCCAGCAGTGACCGGACAGGGGTCGGGGCCAACGTCCTGACTTTC. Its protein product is CASSDRTGVGANVLTF.

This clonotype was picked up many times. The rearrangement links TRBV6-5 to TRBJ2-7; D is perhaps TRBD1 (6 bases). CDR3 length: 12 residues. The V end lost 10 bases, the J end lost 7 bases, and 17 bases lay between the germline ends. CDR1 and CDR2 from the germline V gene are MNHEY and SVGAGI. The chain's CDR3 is CAIGGRTQEQYF. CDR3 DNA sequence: TGTGCCATTGGGGGCCGCACTCAAGAGCAGTACTTC.

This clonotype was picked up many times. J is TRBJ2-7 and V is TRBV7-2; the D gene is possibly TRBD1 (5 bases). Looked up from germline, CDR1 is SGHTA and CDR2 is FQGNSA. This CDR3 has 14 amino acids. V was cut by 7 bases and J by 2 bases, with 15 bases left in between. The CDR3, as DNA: TGTGCCAGCACCCAGGGTGTGCAACCCTACGAGCAGTACTTC. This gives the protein CASTQGVQPYEQYF.

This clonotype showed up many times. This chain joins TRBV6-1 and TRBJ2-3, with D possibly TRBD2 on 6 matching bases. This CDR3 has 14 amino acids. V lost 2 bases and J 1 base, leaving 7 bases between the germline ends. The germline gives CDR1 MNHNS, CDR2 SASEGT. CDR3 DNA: TGTGCCAGCAGTGAACCGGGAGGCACAGATACGCAGTATTTT. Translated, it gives CASSEPGGTDTQYF.

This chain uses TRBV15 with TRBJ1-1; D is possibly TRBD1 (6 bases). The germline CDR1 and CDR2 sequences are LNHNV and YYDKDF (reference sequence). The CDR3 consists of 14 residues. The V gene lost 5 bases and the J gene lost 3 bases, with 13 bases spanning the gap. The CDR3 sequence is CATSVQGGDTEAFF. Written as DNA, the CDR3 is TGTGCCACCAGCGTACAGGGTGGAGACACTGAAGCTTTCTTT.

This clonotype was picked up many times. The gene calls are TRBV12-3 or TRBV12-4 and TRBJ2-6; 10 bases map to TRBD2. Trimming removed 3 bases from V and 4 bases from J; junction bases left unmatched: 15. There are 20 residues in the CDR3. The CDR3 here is CASSLRWAPSGSAGANVLTF. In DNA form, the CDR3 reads TGTGCCAGCAGTTTGAGGTGGGCCCCTAGCGGGAGTGCCGGGGCCAACGTCCTGACTTTC.